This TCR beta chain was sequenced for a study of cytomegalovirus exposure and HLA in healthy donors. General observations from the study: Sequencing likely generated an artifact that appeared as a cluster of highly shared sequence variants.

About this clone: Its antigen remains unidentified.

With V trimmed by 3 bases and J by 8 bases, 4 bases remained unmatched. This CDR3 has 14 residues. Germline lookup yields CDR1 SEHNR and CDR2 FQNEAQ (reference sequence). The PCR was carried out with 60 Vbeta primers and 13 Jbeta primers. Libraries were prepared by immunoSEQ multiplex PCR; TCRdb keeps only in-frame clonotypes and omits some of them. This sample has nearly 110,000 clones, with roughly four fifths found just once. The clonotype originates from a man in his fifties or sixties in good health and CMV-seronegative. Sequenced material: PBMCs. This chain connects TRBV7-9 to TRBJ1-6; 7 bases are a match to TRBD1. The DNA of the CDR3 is TGTGCCAGCAGCTTGGGCCAGGGGGATTCACCCCTCCACTTT. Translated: CASSLGQGDSPLHF.